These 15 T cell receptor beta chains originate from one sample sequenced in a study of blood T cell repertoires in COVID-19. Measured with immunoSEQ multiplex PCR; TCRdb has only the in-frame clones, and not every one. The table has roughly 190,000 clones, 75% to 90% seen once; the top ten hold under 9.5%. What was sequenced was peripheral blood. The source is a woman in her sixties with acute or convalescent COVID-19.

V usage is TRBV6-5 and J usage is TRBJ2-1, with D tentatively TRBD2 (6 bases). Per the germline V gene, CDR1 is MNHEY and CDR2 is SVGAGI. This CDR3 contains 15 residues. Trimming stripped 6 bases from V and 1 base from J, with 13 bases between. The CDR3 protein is CASRTPGTSYNEQFF. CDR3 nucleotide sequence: TGTGCCAGCAGAACCCCCGGGACTTCCTACAATGAGCAGTTCTTC.

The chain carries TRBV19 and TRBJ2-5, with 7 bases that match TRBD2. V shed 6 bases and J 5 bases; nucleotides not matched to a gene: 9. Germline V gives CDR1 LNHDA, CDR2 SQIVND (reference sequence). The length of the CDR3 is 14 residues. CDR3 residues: CASSLGAGWETQYF. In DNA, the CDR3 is TGTGCCAGTAGCCTGGGAGCGGGATGGGAGACCCAGTACTTC.

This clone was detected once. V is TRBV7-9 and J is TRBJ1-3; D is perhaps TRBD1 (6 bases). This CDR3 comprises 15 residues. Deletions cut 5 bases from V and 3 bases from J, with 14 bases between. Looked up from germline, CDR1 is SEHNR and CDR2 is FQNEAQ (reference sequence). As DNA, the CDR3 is TGTGCCAGCAGCGCCCAAGGGGGAAGTGGAAACACCATATATTTT. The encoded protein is CASSAQGGSGNTIYF.

The CDR3 sequence is CASSWGQGTETQYF. CDR3 DNA sequence: TGTGCCAGCAGTTGGGGACAGGGGACAGAGACCCAGTACTTC. V gene TRBV27 combines with J gene TRBJ2-5; 10 positions match TRBD1. J gave up 4 bases and V 4 bases, and 3 bases lay outside the gene matches. This CDR3 is 14 amino acids long. Germline values: CDR1 MNHEY, CDR2 SMNVEV (reference sequence).

The CDR3 loop is CASSKGSRDSGNQPQHF. The CDR3 nucleotides read TGTGCCAGCAGCAAAGGCTCCCGGGACTCAGGCAATCAGCCCCAGCATTTT. The rearrangement uses TRBV21-1 and TRBJ1-5. TRBV21-1 is labeled a pseudogene. The CDR3 spans 17 residues.

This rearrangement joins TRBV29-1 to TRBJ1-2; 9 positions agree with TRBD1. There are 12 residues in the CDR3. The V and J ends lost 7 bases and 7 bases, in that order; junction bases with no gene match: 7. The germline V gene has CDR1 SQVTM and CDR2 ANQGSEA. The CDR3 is CSADRGIGGYTF. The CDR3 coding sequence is TGCAGCGCAGACAGGGGGATCGGTGGCTACACCTTC.

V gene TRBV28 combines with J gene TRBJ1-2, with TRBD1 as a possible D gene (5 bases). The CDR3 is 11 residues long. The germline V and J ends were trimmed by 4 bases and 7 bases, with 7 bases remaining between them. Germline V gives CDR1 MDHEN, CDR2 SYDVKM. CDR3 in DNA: TGTGCCAGCAGTTCAGGGTCTGGCTACACCTTC. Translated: CASSSGSGYTF.

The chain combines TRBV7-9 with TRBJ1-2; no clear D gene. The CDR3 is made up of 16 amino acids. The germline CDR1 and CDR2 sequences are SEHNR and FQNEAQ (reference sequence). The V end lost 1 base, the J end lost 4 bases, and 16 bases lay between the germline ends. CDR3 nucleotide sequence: TGTGCCAGCAGCTTAGGAGACCTTTCGCGCGGCTATGGCTACACCTTC. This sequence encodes CASSLGDLSRGYGYTF.

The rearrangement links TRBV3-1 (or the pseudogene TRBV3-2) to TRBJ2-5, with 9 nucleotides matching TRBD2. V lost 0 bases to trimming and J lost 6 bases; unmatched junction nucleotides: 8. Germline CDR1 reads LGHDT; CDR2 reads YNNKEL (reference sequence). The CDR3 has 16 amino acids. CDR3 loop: CASSQDMASGTKTQYF. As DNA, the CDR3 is TGTGCCAGCAGCCAAGATATGGCTAGCGGGACGAAGACCCAGTACTTC.

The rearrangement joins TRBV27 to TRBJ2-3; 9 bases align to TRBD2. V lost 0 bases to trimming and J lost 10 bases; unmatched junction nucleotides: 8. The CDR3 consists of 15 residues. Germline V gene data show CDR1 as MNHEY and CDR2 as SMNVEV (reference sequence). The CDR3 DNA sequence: TGTGCCAGCAGTTTATCGAGCCTAGCGGGATACCCGCAGTATTTT. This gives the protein CASSLSSLAGYPQYF.

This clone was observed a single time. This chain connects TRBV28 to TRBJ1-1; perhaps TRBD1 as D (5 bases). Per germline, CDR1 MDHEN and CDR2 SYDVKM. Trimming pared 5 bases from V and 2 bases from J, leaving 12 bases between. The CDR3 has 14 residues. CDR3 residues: CASSPPTENTEAFF. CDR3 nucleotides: TGTGCCAGCAGTCCCCCGACAGAAAACACTGAAGCTTTCTTT.

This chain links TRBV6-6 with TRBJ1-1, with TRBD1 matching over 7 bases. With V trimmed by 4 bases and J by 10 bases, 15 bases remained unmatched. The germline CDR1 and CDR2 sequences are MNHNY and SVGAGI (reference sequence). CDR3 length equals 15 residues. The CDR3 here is CASSSPTGTSGGAFF. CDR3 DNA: TGTGCCAGCAGTTCCCCGACAGGGACGTCCGGGGGAGCTTTCTTT.

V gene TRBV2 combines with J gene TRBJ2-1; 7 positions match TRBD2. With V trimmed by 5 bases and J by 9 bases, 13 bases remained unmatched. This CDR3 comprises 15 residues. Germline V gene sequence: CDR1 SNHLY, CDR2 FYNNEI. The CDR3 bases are TGTGCCAGCAGTCCCCTTCTAGCGGTAGAAGGTGAGCAGTTCTTC. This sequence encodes CASSPLLAVEGEQFF.

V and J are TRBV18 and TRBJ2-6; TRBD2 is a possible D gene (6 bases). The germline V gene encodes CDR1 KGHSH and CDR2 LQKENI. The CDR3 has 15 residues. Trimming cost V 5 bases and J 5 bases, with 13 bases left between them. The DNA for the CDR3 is TGTGCCAGCTCAGTCACGCGGGACTGGGCCAACGTCCTGACTTTC. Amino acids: CASSVTRDWANVLTF. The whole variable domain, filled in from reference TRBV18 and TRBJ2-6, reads NAGVMQNPRHLVRRRGQEARLRCSPMKGHSHVYWYRQLPEEGLKFMVYLQKENIIDESGMPKERFSAEFPKEGPSILRIQQVVRGDSAAYFCASSVTRDWANVLTFGAGSRLTVL.

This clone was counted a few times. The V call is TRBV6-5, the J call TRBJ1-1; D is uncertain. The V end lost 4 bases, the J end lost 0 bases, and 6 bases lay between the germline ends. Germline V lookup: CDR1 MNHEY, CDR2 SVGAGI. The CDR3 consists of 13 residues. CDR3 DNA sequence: TGTGCCAGCAGTTTGGAGGTGAACACTGAAGCTTTCTTT. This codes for CASSLEVNTEAFF.